Below, 22 T cell receptor beta chains from the same sample are listed, as sequenced in a study of blood T cells in healthy people across ages (dated by TCRdb to 2015 to 2017). The library was obtained by 5' RACE. For sequencing, an Illumina HiSeq 2500 was employed. A second roughly 6 to 11 cycle PCR used a sample-barcoded 5' primer and a J-beta primer mix. TCRdb reprocessed the public reads (quality trimming at Q25 with fastp, clone calling with MiXCR) and kept in-frame beta chains. Identical CDR3 proteins give one entry, which carries the most common genes and DNA. The table for this sample lists some 780,000 distinct CDR3 sequences; approximately 60% of them were counted only once. About 26% of the sample is held by the ten biggest clonotypes. Sequenced input: blood. The receptors here all came from a man aged 35 to 55 in good health.

The chain couples TRBV28 to TRBJ2-4; D ambiguous. This CDR3 region has 14 residues. V lost 3 bases and J 0 bases, leaving 6 bases between the germline ends. Germline CDR1 is MDHEN and CDR2 is SYDVKM. The CDR3 DNA is TGTGCCAGCAGTTTGATAGGAGCCAAAAACATTCAGTACTTC. As protein: CASSLIGAKNIQYF.

The V and J genes are TRBV3-1 and TRBJ2-6; D is unclear. This CDR3 region has 18 residues. The V end lost 1 base, the J end lost 2 bases, and 15 bases lay between the germline ends. Germline CDR1 reads LGHDT; CDR2 reads YNNKEL (reference sequence). DNA of the CDR3: TGTGCCAGCAGCCAAGGTCAAGGAGTGAATGCTGGGGCCAACGTCCTGACTTTC. Translation gives CASSQGQGVNAGANVLTF.

This chain links TRBV6-6 with TRBJ2-5; D might be TRBD2 (5 bases). This CDR3 region has 17 residues. V lost 6 bases and J lost 11, with 31 bases in between. The V gene's germline CDR1 is MNHNY and CDR2 SVGAGI (reference sequence). The CDR3 sequence is CASSYKRGLASYNEQYF. DNA for the CDR3: TGTGCCAGCAGCTACAAGCGAGGTCTAGCCTCCTACAATGAGCAGTACTTC.

This chain uses TRBV7-8 with TRBJ1-2; 8 bases map to TRBD1. Germline loops: CDR1 SGHVS, CDR2 FQNEAQ. This CDR3 region has 14 residues. With V trimmed by 5 bases and J by 5 bases, 7 bases remained unmatched. In DNA form, the CDR3 reads TGTGCCAGCAGCACTGACAGGGGACGATATGGCTACACCTTC. As protein: CASSTDRGRYGYTF.

The chain employs TRBV6-2 or TRBV6-3 and TRBJ2-7; D remains ambiguous. The J call may not be correct, given that the DNA end is closer to TRBJ2-5. Germline lookup yields CDR1 MNHEY and CDR2 SVGEGT. The CDR3 is made up of 14 amino acids. The CDR3 nucleotides read TGTGCCAGCAGTTGGAACGGGCCCCGCGAGACCCAGTACTTC. This codes for CASSWNGPRETQYF.

This chain connects TRBV23-1 to TRBJ2-4; TRBD1 matches at 9 bases. TRBJ2-5 matches the DNA end more closely, so the J call is doubtful. TRBV23-1 is known as an ORF, though its function is uncertain. This CDR3 comprises 14 residues. CDR3 in DNA: TGCGCCAGCAGTCAATCGGGGACAGGGGAGACCCAGTACTTC. Its protein product is CASSQSGTGETQYF.

This clonotype appeared once. The chain couples TRBV7-9 to TRBJ2-1; the D gene is possibly TRBD1 (5 bases). The V end was cut by 7 bases, the J end by 7 bases, with 17 bases between. CDR1 and CDR2 (germline): SEHNR, FQNEAQ (reference sequence). CDR3 length: 14 amino acids. The CDR3 region is CASKRLTGANEQFF. In DNA form, the CDR3 reads TGTGCCAGCAAAAGACTCACTGGGGCGAATGAGCAGTTCTTC.

This clonotype came up once. The rearrangement links TRBV27 to TRBJ1-5; D is unclear. Per the germline V gene, CDR1 is MNHEY and CDR2 is SMNVEV (reference sequence). With 3 bases removed from V and 4 bases from J, the gap between germline ends came to 4 bases. This CDR3 contains 12 residues. The CDR3 is CASSFKNQPQHF. In nucleotides, the CDR3 is TGTGCCAGCAGTTTCAAAAATCAGCCCCAGCATTTT.

The CDR3 DNA follows: TGTGCCAGCAGCAATAGCGGGTGGTACAATGAGCAGTACTTC. It encodes CASSNSGWYNEQYF. V gene TRBV6-2 or TRBV6-3 combines with J gene TRBJ2-1, with 7 bases lining up with TRBD2. The end of the DNA fits TRBJ2-7 better, so the J call may be wrong. CDR1 and CDR2 (germline): MNHEY, SVGEGT. The CDR3 has 14 amino acids.

This rearrangement joins TRBV6-5 to TRBJ1-1; the D is unclear. CDR3 size: 13 residues. Germline loops: CDR1 MNHEY, CDR2 SVGAGI. Trimming removed 5 bases from V and 0 bases from J, with 7 bases in between. CDR3 nucleotide sequence: TGTGCCAGCAGTGCGGATTTGAACACTGAAGCTTTCTTT. Amino acids: CASSADLNTEAFF.

The V gene is TRBV12-3 or TRBV12-4, the J gene TRBJ2-1, with 7 bases matching TRBD2. This CDR3 comprises 15 residues. The junction had 10 bases not matched to a gene; V was cut back by 5 bases and J by 6 bases. The CDR3, as DNA: TGTGCCAGCAGTCCTCAGGCGGGAGTTGCCAATGAGCAGTTCTTC. Residues: CASSPQAGVANEQFF.

The gene calls are TRBV9 and TRBJ2-5; no clear D. This CDR3 contains 13 residues. Germline V gene sequence: CDR1 SGDLS, CDR2 YYNGEE. V was cut by 3 bases and J by 5 bases, with 11 bases left in between. In DNA form, the CDR3 reads TGTGCCAGCAGCGGAGACTCATGGGAGACCCAGTACTTC. Protein: CASSGDSWETQYF.

This clonotype showed up just a few times. The gene calls are TRBV29-1 and TRBJ1-2; a weak D match, TRBD1 (6 bases). Germline loops: CDR1 SQVTM, CDR2 ANQGSEA. The CDR3 has 12 residues. V was clipped by 3 bases and J by 2 bases, with 7 bases between them. The CDR3: CSVEGTNYGYTF. CDR3 nucleotide sequence: TGCAGCGTTGAGGGGACAAACTATGGCTACACCTTC. Using reference TRBV29-1 and TRBJ1-2 for the parts outside the CDR3, the full variable domain is SAVISQKPSRDICQRGTSLTIQCQVDSQVTMMFWYRQQPGQSLTLIATANQGSEATYESGFVIDKFPISRPNLTFSTLTVSNMSPEDSSIYLCSVEGTNYGYTFGSGTRLTVV.

This sequence joins TRBV27 and TRBJ2-7, with 7 bases identical to TRBD1. The CDR3 is 14 residues long. Germline V gene lookup returns CDR1 MNHEY and CDR2 SMNVEV (reference sequence). Unmatched junction bases numbered 10, after V lost 4 bases and J lost 7 bases. The CDR3 reads CASSSDRQGIEQYF. CDR3 in DNA: TGTGCCAGCAGTTCGGATAGACAGGGCATTGAGCAGTACTTC.

The V gene is TRBV10-3, the J gene TRBJ2-2; D might be TRBD2 (6 bases). From germline, CDR1 is ENHRY and CDR2 SYGVKD. CDR3 size: 15 residues. Trimming took 6 bases from V and 0 from J, leaving 11 bases between them. As DNA, the CDR3 is TGTGCCATCAGCAACCGGGGGACGAACACCGGGGAGCTGTTTTTT. Its translation is CAISNRGTNTGELFF.

This chain connects TRBV18 to TRBJ2-7; 7 bases align to TRBD1. The CDR3 has 19 residues. Germline CDR1 and CDR2: KGHSH and LQKENI. V shed 3 bases and J 0 bases; nucleotides not matched to a gene: 17. DNA of the CDR3: TGTGCCAGCTCACCCCTAATCTCGGGACAGAGACGAAGCTCCTACGAGCAGTACTTC. It yields the protein CASSPLISGQRRSSYEQYF.

This clonotype was detected once. The chain recombines TRBV3-1 with TRBJ1-2, with D perhaps matching TRBD1 (5 bases). CDR3 length equals 15 residues. Deletions cut 7 bases from V and 4 bases from J, with 19 bases between. Germline V lookup: CDR1 LGHDT, CDR2 YNNKEL (reference sequence). The CDR3 reads CASTQGPGTTYGYTF. For the CDR3, the DNA is TGTGCCAGCACCCAGGGTCCTGGGACGACCTATGGCTACACCTTC.

The chain recombines TRBV28 with TRBJ1-1, with TRBD1 matching over 9 bases. This CDR3 contains 15 residues. Losses at the gene ends were 3 bases for V and 3 bases for J; bases not matched to a gene: 5. Germline CDR1 reads MDHEN; CDR2 reads SYDVKM. CDR3 loop: CASSFMGQGYTEAFF. The CDR3 DNA reads as TGTGCCAGCAGTTTTATGGGACAGGGATACACTGAAGCTTTCTTT.

The V and J genes are TRBV20-1 and TRBJ2-3; D might be TRBD2 (6 bases). The length of the CDR3 is 16 residues. Trimming stripped 0 bases from V and 2 bases from J, with 15 bases between. Germline V gene data show CDR1 as DFQATT and CDR2 as SNEGSKA (reference sequence). The CDR3 DNA follows: TGCAGTGCTAGAGATGTGGGAGGCCGAGCCACAGATACGCAGTATTTT. It is translated as CSARDVGGRATDTQYF.

The rearrangement uses TRBV27 and TRBJ2-3; the D gene is possibly TRBD2 (6 bases). The CDR3 length is 14 residues. Trimming cost V 6 bases and J 5 bases, with 15 bases left between them. Germline V lookup: CDR1 MNHEY, CDR2 SMNVEV (reference sequence). The CDR3 sequence: CASSYGRGEDTQYF. The CDR3 region has the DNA TGTGCCAGCAGCTACGGGAGAGGTGAAGATACGCAGTATTTT.

The chain combines TRBV7-2 with TRBJ2-1; D remains ambiguous. This CDR3 spans 15 amino acids. The V end lost 6 bases, the J end lost 7 bases, and 19 bases lay between the germline ends. Germline V gives CDR1 SGHTA, CDR2 FQGNSA. CDR3 sequence: CASRWLDGNSNEQFF. The DNA for the CDR3 is TGTGCCAGCAGATGGTTGGATGGCAATTCGAATGAGCAGTTCTTC.

The rearrangement uses TRBV4-3 and TRBJ2-1; no clear D. V lost 0 bases and J 4 bases, leaving 10 bases between the germline ends. CDR1 and CDR2 (germline): LGHNA, YSLEER. The CDR3 totals 15 residues. Written as DNA, the CDR3 is TGCGCCAGCAGCCAAGATCACACTACTTACAATGAGCAGTTCTTC. Amino acids: CASSQDHTTYNEQFF.